These T cell receptor beta chains were read from a single sample in a study of blood T cell repertoires in COVID-19. Sequencing used immunoSEQ multiplex PCR; TCRdb keeps in-frame clones, though not all of them. The table shows 45,000 to 65,000 clones, with around nine tenths occurring only once. The sample consisted of peripheral blood. The receptors here all came from a man between 45 and 60 years old with acute or convalescent COVID-19. Each CDR3 is given with its conserved first and last residue. D genes are given only for firm matches. The size field is filled for only some rows; it gives once, few, many or a size class.

abundance: .
len: 14
j_gene: TRBJ2-5
d_gene: TRBD2
v_gene: TRBV5-1
CDR3aa: CASSSSGFQETQYF
CDR3nt: TGCGCCAGCAGCTCTAGCGGTTTCCAAGAGACCCAGTACTTC

abundance: .
len: 15
j_gene: TRBJ1-2
d_gene: .
v_gene: TRBV19
CDR3aa: CASLGQKSLNYGYTF
CDR3nt: TGTGCCAGCCTCGGACAGAAGAGCCTCAACTATGGCTACACCTTC

abundance: .
len: 15
j_gene: TRBJ2-2
d_gene: .
v_gene: TRBV30
CDR3aa: CAWSVEGFKTGELFF
CDR3nt: TGTGCCTGGAGTGTTGAGGGATTCAAAACCGGGGAGCTGTTTTTT

abundance: .
len: 13
j_gene: TRBJ1-2
d_gene: .
v_gene: TRBV5-1
CDR3aa: CASSLASDYGYTF
CDR3nt: TGCGCCAGCAGCTTGGCCAGTGACTATGGCTACACCTTC

abundance: .
len: 14
j_gene: TRBJ2-5
d_gene: TRBD1
v_gene: TRBV5-8
CDR3aa: CASTTGQGGETQYF
CDR3nt: TGTGCCAGCACCACCGGACAGGGTGGAGAGACCCAGTACTTC

abundance: .
len: 16
j_gene: TRBJ2-1
d_gene: TRBD1
v_gene: TRBV7-2
CDR3aa: CASSEGTGGRVNEQFF
CDR3nt: TGTGCCAGCAGCGAAGGGACAGGGGGCCGCGTCAATGAGCAGTTCTTC

abundance: .
len: 14
j_gene: TRBJ2-2
d_gene: .
v_gene: TRBV25-1
CDR3aa: CASSVGGVNGELFF
CDR3nt: TGTGCCAGCAGTGTAGGGGGGGTGAACGGGGAGCTGTTTTTT

abundance: .
len: 17
j_gene: TRBJ1-1
d_gene: .
v_gene: TRBV27
CDR3aa: CASSLSMGGPTNTEAFF
CDR3nt: TGTGCCAGCAGTTTATCAATGGGGGGGCCCACGAACACTGAAGCTTTCTTT

abundance: .
len: 14
j_gene: TRBJ1-1
d_gene: TRBD1
v_gene: TRBV6-5
CDR3aa: CASTRTGGNTEAFF
CDR3nt: TGTGCCAGCACTCGTACAGGGGGTAACACTGAAGCTTTCTTT

abundance: .
len: 16
j_gene: TRBJ2-1
d_gene: TRBD2
v_gene: TRBV6-1
CDR3aa: CASSGRTSGTYNEQFF
CDR3nt: TGTGCCAGCAGTGGCCGGACTAGCGGGACCTACAATGAGCAGTTCTTC

abundance: .
len: 13
j_gene: TRBJ1-4
d_gene: .
v_gene: TRBV19
CDR3aa: CASSREVKEKLFF
CDR3nt: TGTGCCAGTAGCAGGGAGGTGAAAGAAAAACTGTTTTTT

abundance: .
len: 14
j_gene: TRBJ1-1
d_gene: .
v_gene: TRBV19
CDR3aa: CASRANQGNTEAFF
CDR3nt: TGTGCCAGTAGGGCTAATCAGGGTAATACTGAAGCTTTCTTT

abundance: .
len: 10
j_gene: TRBJ2-5
d_gene: .
v_gene: TRBV29-1
CDR3aa: CSVYAQTQYF
CDR3nt: TGCAGCGTTTACGCGCAGACCCAGTACTTC

abundance: few
len: 14
j_gene: TRBJ2-7
d_gene: TRBD2
v_gene: TRBV19
CDR3aa: CASSTSGGTYEQYF
CDR3nt: TGTGCCAGTAGTACTAGCGGGGGCACCTACGAGCAGTACTTC

abundance: .
len: 18
j_gene: TRBJ1-2
d_gene: TRBD1
v_gene: TRBV6-2/TRBV6-3
CDR3aa: CASSYPSTPGQTNYGYTF
CDR3nt: TGTGCCAGCAGTTACCCTTCGACACCGGGACAGACTAACTATGGCTACACCTTC

abundance: .
len: 16
j_gene: TRBJ1-5
d_gene: .
v_gene: TRBV25-1
CDR3aa: CASSPSGGLSNQPQHF
CDR3nt: TGTGCCAGCAGCCCGTCGGGGGGCCTTAGCAATCAGCCCCAGCATTTT

abundance: few
len: 15
j_gene: TRBJ1-3
d_gene: .
v_gene: TRBV5-1
CDR3aa: CASSREQGSGNTIYF
CDR3nt: TGCGCCAGCAGCCGAGAACAGGGTTCTGGAAACACCATATATTTT

abundance: .
len: 12
j_gene: TRBJ1-1
d_gene: TRBD1
v_gene: TRBV29-1
CDR3aa: CSVVDRGGEAFF
CDR3nt: TGCAGCGTTGTTGACAGGGGGGGTGAAGCTTTCTTT

abundance: .
len: 15
j_gene: TRBJ2-2
d_gene: TRBD1
v_gene: TRBV6-2/TRBV6-3
CDR3aa: CASSYGRGRNGELFF
CDR3nt: TGTGCCAGCAGTTACGGAAGGGGGCGCAACGGGGAGCTGTTTTTT

abundance: few
len: 14
j_gene: TRBJ1-1
d_gene: .
v_gene: TRBV2
CDR3aa: CASSEGGRGPGAFF
CDR3nt: TGTGCCAGCAGTGAAGGGGGCAGGGGCCCGGGAGCTTTCTTT

abundance: .
len: 17
j_gene: TRBJ2-5
d_gene: TRBD2
v_gene: TRBV5-1
CDR3aa: CASSLVLGLAGRETQYF
CDR3nt: TGCGCCAGCAGCTTGGTTTTGGGACTAGCGGGAAGAGAGACCCAGTACTTC

abundance: .
len: 17
j_gene: TRBJ1-5
d_gene: .
v_gene: TRBV7-2
CDR3aa: CASSLYGGAGSNQPQHF
CDR3nt: TGTGCCAGCAGCTTATATGGGGGGGCGGGGAGCAATCAGCCCCAGCATTTT